The source of this TCR beta chain is a study of blood T cell repertoires in COVID-19. Background on the study: T cells, B-cell-depleted T cells, or PBMCs supplied cDNA or gDNA.

CDR1 is SGHDT, CDR2 YYEEEE, per germline. Deletions cut 4 bases from V and 4 bases from J, with 8 bases between. This CDR3 has 13 residues. Per the original data handling: Counts of nucleated cells, estimated from reference gene primer amplification, were obtained. Sequenced by immunoSEQ multiplex PCR; TCRdb stores in-frame clones only, minus some. V, J and clone size derive from that table, while D and trimming were established from the DNA sequence. Seen here are about 250,000 clones, about 91% observed once, and the top ten hold approximately 1.4%. V gene TRBV5-6 combines with J gene TRBJ1-4; possible D gene TRBD1, 5 bases. Sequencing was done on a sample of peripheral blood. This sequence originates from a man older than 75 with acute or convalescent COVID-19. The CDR3 protein is CASSPDSNEKLFF. For the CDR3, the DNA is TGTGCCAGCAGCCCCGACAGTAATGAAAAACTGTTTTTT.